This TCR beta chain is from a study of CXCR3-negative and CXCR3-positive naive CD8 T cells. Study-level results: Naive CXCR3-positive and CXCR3-negative cells shared TRBV-TRBJ usage; memory cells diverged.

A CD45RO-CCR7+CD27+CD95- phenotype identified naive CD8+ T cells. 5' RACE that incorporated UMI labels was used to prepare the TRB cDNA libraries. TCRdb reprocessed the 5' RACE reads, keeping one entry per CDR3 protein, no DNA. The table lists 6,000 to 8,500 distinct CDR3 sequences, with around 1.2% in the top ten. This clonotype is identified as medium-sized from frequency. What it recognizes is unknown. Germline CDR1 reads SGHDN; CDR2 reads FVKESK. The CDR3 runs 15 residues. The chain employs TRBV14 and TRBJ2-2; there is no DNA to check the TCRdb D call of TRBD1. Material: naive CXCR3- CD8+ T cells from blood. Subset reported: CD45RO-CCR7+CD27+CD95- naive CD8+ T cells lacking CXCR3 (TNR3-). The source is a human donor in good health. Some clones in this sample may be carry-over from other donors' samples. Here the CDR3 reads CASSSLGEPTGELFF.